The clone carrying this T cell receptor beta chain was observed a single time. Its antigen is not known. The sample belongs to a study of cytomegalovirus exposure and HLA in healthy donors. Healthy bone marrow donors made up the cohort. While unrecorded immune exposures were likely, the donors were nominally healthy when sampled. The primer mix had 60 Vbeta and 13 Jbeta primers. The method was immunoSEQ multiplex PCR; TCRdb's version includes in-frame clones alone and lacks a portion of them. The top ten clones hold around 1.6% of a sample with around 120,000 clones, over 70% of them seen once. V was pared by 3 bases and J by 1 base, with 12 bases between. CDR1 is MDHEN and CDR2 is SYDVKM in the germline V gene. There are 15 residues in the CDR3. Regarding the study as a whole: The productive fraction for most TCR beta V segments was about 87% or about 30% in an earlier analysis.

This chain links TRBV28 with TRBJ1-1, with a tentative D call TRBD1 (5 bases). The sequence was obtained from a woman between 18 and 29 years old in good health and CMV-seronegative. Input material: PBMCs. This chain's CDR3 is CASSLNGQKNTEAFF. CDR3 sequence (DNA): TGTGCCAGCAGTTTGAATGGACAAAAGAACACTGAAGCTTTCTTT.